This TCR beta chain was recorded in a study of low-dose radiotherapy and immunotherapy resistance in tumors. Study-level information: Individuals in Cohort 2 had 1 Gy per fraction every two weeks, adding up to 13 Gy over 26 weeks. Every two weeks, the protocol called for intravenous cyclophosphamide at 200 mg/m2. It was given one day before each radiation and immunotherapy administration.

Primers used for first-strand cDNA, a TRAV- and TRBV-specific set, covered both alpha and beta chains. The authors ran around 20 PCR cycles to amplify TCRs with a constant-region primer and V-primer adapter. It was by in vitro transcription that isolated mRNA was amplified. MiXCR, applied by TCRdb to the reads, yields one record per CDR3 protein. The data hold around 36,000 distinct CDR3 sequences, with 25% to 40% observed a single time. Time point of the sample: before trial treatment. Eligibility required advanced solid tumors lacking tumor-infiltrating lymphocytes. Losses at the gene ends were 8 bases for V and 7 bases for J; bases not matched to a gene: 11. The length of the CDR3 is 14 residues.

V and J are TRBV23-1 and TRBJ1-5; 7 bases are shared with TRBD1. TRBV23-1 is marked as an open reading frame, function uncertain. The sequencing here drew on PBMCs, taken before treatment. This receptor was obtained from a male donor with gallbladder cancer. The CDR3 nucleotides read TGCGCCAGCGGCGACAGGGACCGGGGGCAGCCCCAGCATTTT. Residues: CASGDRDRGQPQHF.